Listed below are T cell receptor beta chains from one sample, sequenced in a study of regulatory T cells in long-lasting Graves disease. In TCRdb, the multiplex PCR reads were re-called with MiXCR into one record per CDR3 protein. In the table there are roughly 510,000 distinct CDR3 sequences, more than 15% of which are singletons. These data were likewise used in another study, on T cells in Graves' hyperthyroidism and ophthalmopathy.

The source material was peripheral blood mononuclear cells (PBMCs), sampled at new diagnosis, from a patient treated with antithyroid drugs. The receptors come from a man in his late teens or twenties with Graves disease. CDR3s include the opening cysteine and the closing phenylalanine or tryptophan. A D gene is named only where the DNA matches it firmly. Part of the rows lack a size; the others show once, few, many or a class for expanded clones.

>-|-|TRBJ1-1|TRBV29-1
TGCAGCGTTGCGGGTGGGGCCGGACAAATGAACACTGAAGCTTTCTTT
CSVAGGAGQMNTEAFF
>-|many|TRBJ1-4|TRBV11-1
TGTGCCAGCAGCAATCGGGTGCCGGTGGAAGAAAAACTGTTTTTT
CASSNRVPVEEKLFF
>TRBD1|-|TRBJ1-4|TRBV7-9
TGTGCCAGCAGCCGACAGGGACAACGTAATGAAAAACTGTTTTTT
CASSRQGQRNEKLFF
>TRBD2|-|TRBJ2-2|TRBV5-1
TGCGCCAGCAGCTGGCGGGGGACTAGCGGCTCCGGGGAGCTGTTTTTT
CASSWRGTSGSGELFF
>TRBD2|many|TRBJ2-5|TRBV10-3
TGTGCCATCAGTGAGTCGCTGTCTAGCGGGAGGGCCCAAGAGACCCAGTACTTC
CAISESLSSGRAQETQYF
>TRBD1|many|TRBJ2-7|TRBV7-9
TGTGCCAGCAGCACAGGGGAATCCTACGAGCAGTACTTC
CASSTGESYEQYF
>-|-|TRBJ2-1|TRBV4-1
TGCGCCAGCAGCCTAAAGGAGGGCTCCTACAATGAGCAGTTCTTC
CASSLKEGSYNEQFF
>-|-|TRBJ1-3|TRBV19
TGTGCCAGTAGGGGTTCCTCAAGCTCTGGAAACACCATATATTTT
CASRGSSSSGNTIYF
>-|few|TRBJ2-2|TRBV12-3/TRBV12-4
TGTGCCAGCAGTTTTACCGCTATGGGGGCCACCGGGGAGCTGTTTTTT
CASSFTAMGATGELFF
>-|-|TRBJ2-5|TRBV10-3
TGTGCCATCAGGGTCGGACCAAAAGAGACCCAGTACTTC
CAIRVGPKETQYF
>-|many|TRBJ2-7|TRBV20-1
TGCAGTGCTAGCGCTACAGGGCGCCGCGAGCAGTACTTC
CSASATGRREQYF
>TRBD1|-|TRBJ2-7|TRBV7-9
TGTGCCAGCAGCCCAAAGGGACAGAACGAGCAGTACTTC
CASSPKGQNEQYF
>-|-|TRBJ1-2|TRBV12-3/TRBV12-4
TGTGCCAGCACCTGGGCAGGCGATACAAACTATGGCTACACCTTC
CASTWAGDTNYGYTF
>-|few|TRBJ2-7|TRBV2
TGTGCCGCCGCCTCAGGTTCCTACGAGCAGTACTTC
CAAASGSYEQYF
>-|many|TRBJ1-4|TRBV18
TGTGCCAGCTCACCCCAGAGTTCTAATGAAAAACTGTTTTTT
CASSPQSSNEKLFF
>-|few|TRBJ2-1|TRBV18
TGTGCCAGCTCACCACCACGTCAGCAAAAATACAATGAGCAGTTCTTC
CASSPPRQQKYNEQFF
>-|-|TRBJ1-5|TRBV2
TGTGCCAGCAGTGAAGTGGTTCAGCCCCAGCATTTT
CASSEVVQPQHF
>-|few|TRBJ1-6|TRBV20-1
TGCAGTGCTAGTGCTTCCGGGACTTTCAATTCACCCCTCCACTTT
CSASASGTFNSPLHF
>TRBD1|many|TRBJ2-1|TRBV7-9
TGTGCCAGCAGCTTTTATCGGCAGGGGGCTAGCAATGAGCAGTTCTTC
CASSFYRQGASNEQFF
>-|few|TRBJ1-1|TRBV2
TGTGCCAGCACCTACCAGGGGATAGAGAACACTGAAGCTTTCTTT
CASTYQGIENTEAFF
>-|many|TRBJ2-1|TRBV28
TGTGCCAGCCACCACAGCTTCGGACAGGGTAGCGGGCGGGACTACAATGAGCAGTTCTTC
CASHHSFGQGSGRDYNEQFF
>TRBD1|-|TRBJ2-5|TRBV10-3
TGTGCCAGCACCAGGGACAGGCGTTGGGGGACCCAGTACTTC
CASTRDRRWGTQYF
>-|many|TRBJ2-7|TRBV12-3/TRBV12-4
TGTGCCAGCAGTTGGAGTCCCCCCGAGCAGTACTTC
CASSWSPPEQYF
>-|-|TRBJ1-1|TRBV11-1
TGTGCCAGCAGCTTAGAGGAGGCGAGTGAAGCTTTCTTT
CASSLEEASEAFF
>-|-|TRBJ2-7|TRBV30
TGTGCCTGGGGGCCTGGGAGAGGCGAGCAGTACTTC
CAWGPGRGEQYF
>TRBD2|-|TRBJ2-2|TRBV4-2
TGTGCCAGCAGCCCCCTCCGGACTAGCGGGAGGGCCAAGAACACCGGGGAGCTGTTTTTT
CASSPLRTSGRAKNTGELFF
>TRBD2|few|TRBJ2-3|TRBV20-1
TGCAGTGCTAGGGCGGGACTAGCGAACACAGATACGCAGTATTTT
CSARAGLANTDTQYF
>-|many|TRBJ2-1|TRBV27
TGTGCCAGCAGCCGCGGGTCCGATGAGCAGTTCTTC
CASSRGSDEQFF
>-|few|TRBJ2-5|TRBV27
TGTGCCAGCAGTCCAGGTCGCGTAGACCAAGAGACCCAGTACTTC
CASSPGRVDQETQYF
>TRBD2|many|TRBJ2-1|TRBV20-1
TGCAGTGCTACTTATGGGACTAGCGGGAGCTCCTACAATGAGCAGTTCTTC
CSATYGTSGSSYNEQFF
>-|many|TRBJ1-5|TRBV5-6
TGTGCCAGCAGCCAATTATATCAGCCCCAGCATTTT
CASSQLYQPQHF
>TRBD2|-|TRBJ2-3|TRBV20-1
TGCAGTGCTAGAGCGGGACTAGCGGGAGTAGTCGAGACAGATACGCAGTATTTT
CSARAGLAGVVETDTQYF
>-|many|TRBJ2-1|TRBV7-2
TGTGCCAGCAGCCACCCGGGACCACCAATCGATGAGCAGTTCTTC
CASSHPGPPIDEQFF
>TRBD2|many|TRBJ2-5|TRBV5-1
TGCGCCAGCAGCTTAACGCAGGCTAGCGGGACCCAGTACTTC
CASSLTQASGTQYF
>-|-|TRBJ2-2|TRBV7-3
TGTGCCAGCAGCTCGGGACCCCCGGCCGGGGAGCTGTTTTTT
CASSSGPPAGELFF
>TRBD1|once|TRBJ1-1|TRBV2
TGTGCCAGCAGTATGCGACAGGGGGAAACTGAAGCTTTCTTT
CASSMRQGETEAFF
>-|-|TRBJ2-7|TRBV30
TGTGCCTGGAGTGTAGGGTCAGGGGGGGTGAGCGAGCAGTACTTC
CAWSVGSGGVSEQYF
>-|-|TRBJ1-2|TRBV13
TGTGCCAGCAGCTTAGGAGGTCAGAATGCTAACTATGGCTACACCTTC
CASSLGGQNANYGYTF
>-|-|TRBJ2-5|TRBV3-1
TGTGCCAGCAGCCAAGATTGGGGGACCCAGTACTTC
CASSQDWGTQYF
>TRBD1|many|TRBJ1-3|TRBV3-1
TGTGCCAGCAGCTTCCGGACAGGGGGCTCCGGAAACACCATATATTTT
CASSFRTGGSGNTIYF
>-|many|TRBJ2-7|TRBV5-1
TGCGCCAGCAGCAAGGACGGCTACGAGCAGTACTTC
CASSKDGYEQYF
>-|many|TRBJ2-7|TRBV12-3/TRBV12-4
TGTGCCAGCAGTTCCTTGTGGAACGAGCAGTACTTC
CASSSLWNEQYF
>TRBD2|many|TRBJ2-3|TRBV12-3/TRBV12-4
TGTGCCAGCAGTCCTGGACTAGCTTCAGATACGCAGTATTTT
CASSPGLASDTQYF
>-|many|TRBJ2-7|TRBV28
TGTGCCAGCAGTTTCAGGGGTTCCCGGGTCTACGAGCAGTACTTC
CASSFRGSRVYEQYF
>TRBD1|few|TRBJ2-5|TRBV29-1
TGCAGCGTTGAAGCAGGGGGCGCAGAGACCCAGTACTTC
CSVEAGGAETQYF